This passage covers 2 T cell receptor beta chains from one sample sequenced in a study of T cell responses to AZD1222 COVID-19 vaccine. Some clones are missing from TCRdb's copy, which holds only in-frame ones; the method was immunoSEQ multiplex PCR. Among around 60,000 clones listed, around nine tenths were seen once. Sequenced here: peripheral blood, sampled on day 0 of AZD1222 vaccination. These receptor sequences come from an adult in good health.

V usage is TRBV3-1 (or the pseudogene TRBV3-2) and J usage is TRBJ2-5, with 10 positions matching TRBD1. From germline, CDR1 is LGHDT and CDR2 YNNKEL (reference sequence). The ends lost 4 bases at V and 4 bases at J; junction bases unmatched: 6. The CDR3 runs 15 residues. The CDR3 sequence is CASSPRDRGIETQYF. In DNA, the CDR3 is TGTGCCAGCAGCCCCCGGGACAGGGGAATAGAGACCCAGTACTTC.

This clone was counted between two and nine times. The rearrangement links TRBV27 to TRBJ2-7, with 9 positions matching TRBD2. The CDR3 consists of 13 residues. Per the germline V gene, CDR1 is MNHEY and CDR2 is SMNVEV (reference sequence). The V and J ends lost 6 bases and 6 bases, in that order; junction bases with no gene match: 6. DNA of the CDR3: TGTGCCAGCAGCCTACTAGCGGGTGGCGAGCAGTACTTC. This translates into CASSLLAGGEQYF.